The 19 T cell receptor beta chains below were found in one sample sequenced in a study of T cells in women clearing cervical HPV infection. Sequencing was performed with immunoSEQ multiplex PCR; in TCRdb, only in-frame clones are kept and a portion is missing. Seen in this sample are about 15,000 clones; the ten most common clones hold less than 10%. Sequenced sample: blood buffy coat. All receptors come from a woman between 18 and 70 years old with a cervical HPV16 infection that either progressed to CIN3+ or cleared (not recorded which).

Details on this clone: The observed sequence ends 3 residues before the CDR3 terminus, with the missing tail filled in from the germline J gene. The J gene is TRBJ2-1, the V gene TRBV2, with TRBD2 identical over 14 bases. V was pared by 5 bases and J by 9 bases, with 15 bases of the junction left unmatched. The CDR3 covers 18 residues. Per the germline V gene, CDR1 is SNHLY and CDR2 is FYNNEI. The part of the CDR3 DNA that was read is TGTGCCAGCAGTCCGACTAGCGGGGGGGGTCTGAGTATGAGTGAG. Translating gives CASSPTSGGGLSMSE. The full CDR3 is CASSPTSGGGLSMSEQFF.

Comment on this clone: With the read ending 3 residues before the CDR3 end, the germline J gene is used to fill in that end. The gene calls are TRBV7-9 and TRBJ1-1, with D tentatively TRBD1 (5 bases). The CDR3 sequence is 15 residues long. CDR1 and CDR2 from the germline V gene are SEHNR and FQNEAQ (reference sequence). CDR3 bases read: TGTGCCAGCAGCTCATTGGGCAGGGTAACAGAGACA. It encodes CASSSLGRVTET. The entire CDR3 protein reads CASSSLGRVTETAFF.

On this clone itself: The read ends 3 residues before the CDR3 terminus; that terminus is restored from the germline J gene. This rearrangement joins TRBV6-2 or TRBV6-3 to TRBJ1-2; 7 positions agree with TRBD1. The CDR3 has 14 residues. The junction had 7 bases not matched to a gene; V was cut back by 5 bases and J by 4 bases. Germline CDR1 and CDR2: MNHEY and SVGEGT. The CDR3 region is CASSKGTAFYGYTF. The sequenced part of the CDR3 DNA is TGTGCCAGCAGTAAGGGGACAGCTTTCTATGGC.

CDR3 residues: CASSAEGQGYNEQFF. CDR3 DNA (partial): TGTGCCAGCAGTGCCGAGGGACAGGGTTACAATGAG. J is TRBJ2-1 and V is TRBV2, with 9 bases that match TRBD1. The read finishes 3 residues shy of the CDR3 end, and the germline J gene is used to complete it. The CDR3 contains 15 residues. The V gene's germline CDR1 is SNHLY and CDR2 FYNNEI. After removal of 4 bases from V and 4 bases from J, the junction contained 5 bases not matched to a gene.

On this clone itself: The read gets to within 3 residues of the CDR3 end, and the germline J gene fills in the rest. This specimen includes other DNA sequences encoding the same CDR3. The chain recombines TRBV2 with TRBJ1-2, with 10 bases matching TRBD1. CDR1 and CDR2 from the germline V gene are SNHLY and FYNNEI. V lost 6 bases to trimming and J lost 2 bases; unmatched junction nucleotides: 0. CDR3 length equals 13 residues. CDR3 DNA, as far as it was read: TGTGCCAGCAGGGGACAGGGGAACTATGGC. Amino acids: CASRGQGNYG. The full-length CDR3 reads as CASRGQGNYGYTF.

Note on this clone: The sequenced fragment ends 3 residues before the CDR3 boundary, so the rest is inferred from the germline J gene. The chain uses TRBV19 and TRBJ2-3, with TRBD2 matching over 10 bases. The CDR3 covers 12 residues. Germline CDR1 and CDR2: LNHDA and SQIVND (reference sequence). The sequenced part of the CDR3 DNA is TGTGCCAGTAGTCCGACTAGCGGGACG. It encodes CASSPTSGT. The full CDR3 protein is CASSPTSGTQYF. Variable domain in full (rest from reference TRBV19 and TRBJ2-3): DGGITQSPKYLFRKEGQNVTLSCEQNLNHDAMYWYRQDPGQGLRLIYYSQIVNDFQKGDIAEGYSVSREKKESFPLTVTSAQKNPTAFYLCASSPTSGTQYFGPGTRLTVL.

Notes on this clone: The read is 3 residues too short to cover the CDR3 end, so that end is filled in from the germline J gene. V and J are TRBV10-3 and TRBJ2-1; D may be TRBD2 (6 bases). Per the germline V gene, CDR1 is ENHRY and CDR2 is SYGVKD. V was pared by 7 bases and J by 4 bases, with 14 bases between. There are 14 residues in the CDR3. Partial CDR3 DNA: TGTGCCATCAATATCGGAGGGTCTTACAATGAG. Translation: CAINIGGSYNE. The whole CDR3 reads CAINIGGSYNEQFF.

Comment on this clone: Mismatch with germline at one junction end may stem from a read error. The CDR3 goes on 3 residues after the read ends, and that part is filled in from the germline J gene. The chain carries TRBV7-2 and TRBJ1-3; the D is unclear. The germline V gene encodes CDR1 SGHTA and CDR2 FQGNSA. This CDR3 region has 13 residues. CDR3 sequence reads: CASSPIAGNTIYF. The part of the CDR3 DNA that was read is TGTGCCAGCAGCCCAATTGCAGGAAACACG.

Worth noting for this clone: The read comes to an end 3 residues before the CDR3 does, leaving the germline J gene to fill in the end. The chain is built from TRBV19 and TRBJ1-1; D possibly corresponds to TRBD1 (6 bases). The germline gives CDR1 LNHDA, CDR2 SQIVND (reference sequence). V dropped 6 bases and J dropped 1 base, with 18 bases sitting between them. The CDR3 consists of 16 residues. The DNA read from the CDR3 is TGTGCCAGTAGCAGAGGCTCCGGGACACAGAACACTGAA. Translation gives CASSRGSGTQNTE. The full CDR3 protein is CASSRGSGTQNTEAFF.

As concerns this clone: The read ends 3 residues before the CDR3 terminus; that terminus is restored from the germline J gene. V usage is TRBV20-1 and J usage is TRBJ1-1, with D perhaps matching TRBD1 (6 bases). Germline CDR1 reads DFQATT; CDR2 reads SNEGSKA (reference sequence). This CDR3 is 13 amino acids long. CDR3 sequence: CSASHLGTQGAFF. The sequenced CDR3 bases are TGCAGTGCTAGCCACTTGGGCACTCAGGGG.

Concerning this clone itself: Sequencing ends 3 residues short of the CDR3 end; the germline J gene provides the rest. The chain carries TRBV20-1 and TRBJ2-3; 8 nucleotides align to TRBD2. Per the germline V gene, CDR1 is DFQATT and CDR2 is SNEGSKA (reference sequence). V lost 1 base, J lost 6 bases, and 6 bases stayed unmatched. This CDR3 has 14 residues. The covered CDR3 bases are TGCAGTGCTAGAGCCGGGACTAGTCTCGATACG. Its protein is CSARAGTSLDT. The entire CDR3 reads CSARAGTSLDTQYF.

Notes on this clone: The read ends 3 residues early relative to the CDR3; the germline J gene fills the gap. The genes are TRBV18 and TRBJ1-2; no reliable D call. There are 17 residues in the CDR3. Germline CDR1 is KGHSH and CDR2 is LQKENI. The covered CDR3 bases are TGTGCCAGCTCACCCTTACATCAGACTAACCCGGTCCACGAC. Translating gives CASSPLHQTNPVHD. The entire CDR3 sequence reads CASSPLHQTNPVHDYTF.

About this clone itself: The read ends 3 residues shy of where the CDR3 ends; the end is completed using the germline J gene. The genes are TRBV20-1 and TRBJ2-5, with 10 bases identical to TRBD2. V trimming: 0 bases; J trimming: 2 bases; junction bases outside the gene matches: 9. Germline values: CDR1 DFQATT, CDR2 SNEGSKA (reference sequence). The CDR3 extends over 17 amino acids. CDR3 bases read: TGCAGTGCTAGAGATTTGCGGACTAGCGGAGGACAAGAGACC. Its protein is CSARDLRTSGGQET. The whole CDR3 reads CSARDLRTSGGQETQYF.

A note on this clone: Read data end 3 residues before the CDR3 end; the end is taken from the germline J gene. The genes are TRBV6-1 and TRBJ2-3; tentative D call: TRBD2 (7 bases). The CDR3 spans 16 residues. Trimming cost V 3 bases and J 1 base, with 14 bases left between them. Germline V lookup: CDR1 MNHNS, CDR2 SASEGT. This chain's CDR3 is CASSETKGGGTDTQYF. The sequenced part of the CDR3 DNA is TGTGCCAGCAGTGAGACGAAAGGGGGGGGCACAGATACG.

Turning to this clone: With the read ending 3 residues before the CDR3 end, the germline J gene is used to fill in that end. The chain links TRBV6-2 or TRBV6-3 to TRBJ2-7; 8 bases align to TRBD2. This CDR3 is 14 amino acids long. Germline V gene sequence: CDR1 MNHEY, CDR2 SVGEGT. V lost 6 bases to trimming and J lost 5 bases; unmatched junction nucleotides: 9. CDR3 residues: CASRPSGSGHEQYF. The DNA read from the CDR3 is TGTGCCAGCAGGCCAAGCGGGAGTGGCCACGAG.

CDR3: CASRPNSGGADTQYF. CDR3 bases read: TGTGCCAGCAGACCAAATAGCGGGGGGGCAGATACG. V is TRBV7-2 and J is TRBJ2-3; 11 nucleotides line up with TRBD2. Read sequence stops 3 residues before the CDR3 end, and the germline J gene provides the missing end. There are 15 residues in the CDR3. J lost 4 bases, V lost 6 bases, and 6 bases had no gene match. Per the germline V gene, CDR1 is SGHTA and CDR2 is FQGNSA.

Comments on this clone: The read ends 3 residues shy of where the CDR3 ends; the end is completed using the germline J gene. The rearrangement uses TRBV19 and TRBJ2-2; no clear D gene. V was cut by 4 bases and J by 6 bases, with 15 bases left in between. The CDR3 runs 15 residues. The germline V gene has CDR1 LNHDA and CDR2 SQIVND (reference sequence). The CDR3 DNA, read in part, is TGTGCCAGTAGTAACCCCTCCCCGGTTCCCGGGGAG. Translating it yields CASSNPSPVPGE. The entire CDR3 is CASSNPSPVPGELFF.

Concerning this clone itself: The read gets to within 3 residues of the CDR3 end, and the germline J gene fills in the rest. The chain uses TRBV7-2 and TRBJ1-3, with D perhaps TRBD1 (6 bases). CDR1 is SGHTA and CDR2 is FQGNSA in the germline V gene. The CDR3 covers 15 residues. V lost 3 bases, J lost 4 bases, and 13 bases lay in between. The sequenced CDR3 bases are TGTGCCAGCAGCTTTCAAACAGGGTCCGGAAACACC. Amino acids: CASSFQTGSGNT. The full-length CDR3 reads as CASSFQTGSGNTIYF.

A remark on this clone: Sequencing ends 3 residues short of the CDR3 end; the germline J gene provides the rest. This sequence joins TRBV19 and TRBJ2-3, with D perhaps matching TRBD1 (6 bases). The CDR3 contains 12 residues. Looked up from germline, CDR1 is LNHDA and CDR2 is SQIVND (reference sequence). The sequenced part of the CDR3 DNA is TGTGCCAGTAGGCAATCAGGGGAGACG. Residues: CASRQSGET. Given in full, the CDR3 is CASRQSGETQYF.